This T cell receptor beta chain emerged from a study of blood T cells in healthy people across ages. Study observations and caveats: Roughly linear declines in TCR beta diversity per million T cells occurred with age.

This CDR3 region has 14 residues. V was clipped by 5 bases and J by 6 bases; unmatched bases: 4. The germline gives CDR1 MNHEY, CDR2 SMNVEV (reference sequence). This clonotype came up many times. What it recognizes is unknown. Alongside a J-beta primer mix, a sample-barcoded 5' primer served in a second PCR lasting about 7 to 11 cycles. The template-switch adaptor was a 5' adaptor with 12 random nucleotides. It tagged each cDNA molecule. TCRdb passed the 5' RACE reads through MiXCR, listing each CDR3 protein once. The repertoire holds under 800,000 distinct CDR3 sequences, roughly 45% seen once, with under 25% in the top ten.

The chain uses TRBV27 and TRBJ2-1, with 10 bases aligning to TRBD1. This sequence was found in an older woman in good health. What was sequenced was blood. The CDR3 region is CASSPRTGGNEQFF. CDR3 nucleotides: TGTGCCAGCAGTCCCCGGACAGGGGGCAATGAGCAGTTCTTC.